This is a list of T cell receptor beta chains from one sample in a study of shared clonotypes between healthy human individuals. Repertoires were generated with immunoSEQ multiplex PCR, while TCRdb's copy carries only in-frame clones and drops some. The sample lists about 1.5 million clones, over 95% occurring once. Sequenced material: naive CD4+ T cells sorted from blood. The receptors originated from a man aged 25-45 years in good health. Each CDR3 is given with its conserved first and last residue. The order of the fields is clone size, V gene, J gene, D gene, CDR3 DNA, CDR3 protein. D genes are given only for firm matches. Size values are once, few and many counts, or a class for expanded clones, and some rows have none.

>.|TRBV19|TRBJ2-6|.
TGTGCCAGTAGTCCGGGCCCCACGATTTCTGGGGCCAACGTCCTGACTTTC
CASSPGPTISGANVLTF
>.|TRBV27|TRBJ2-3|.
TGTGCCACAAAAAATGGGGCGGGATGGTCAGATACGCAGTATTTT
CATKNGAGWSDTQYF
>once|TRBV6-1|TRBJ2-1|.
TGTGCCAGCAGGGGGGGTAATGAGCAGTTCTTC
CASRGGNEQFF
>once|TRBV7-6|TRBJ2-1|.
TGTGCCAGCAGCTTAGGGAGCGTAGCTACGTATGAGCAGTTCTTC
CASSLGSVATYEQFF
>.|TRBV19|TRBJ2-3|.
TGTGCCAGTAGTATAGAGGCCGGGGTCGGGGATACGCAGTATTTT
CASSIEAGVGDTQYF
>.|TRBV7-2|TRBJ2-7|.
TGTGCCAGCAGGAAGGGTCAGGAGAACGAGCAGTACTTC
CASRKGQENEQYF
>.|TRBV7-9|TRBJ1-5|TRBD1
TGTGCCAGCAGCCCGGGACAGGGGGCGATTCAGCCCCAGCATTTT
CASSPGQGAIQPQHF
>.|TRBV5-4|TRBJ2-1|.
TGTGCCAGCAGCCGAAGCATAGCGGACAATGAGCAGTTCTTC
CASSRSIADNEQFF
>.|TRBV2|TRBJ2-3|TRBD2
TGTGCCAGCAGTCAACCTACTAGCGGGAGTGGGTCAGATACGCAGTATTTT
CASSQPTSGSGSDTQYF
>.|TRBV18|TRBJ2-3|.
TGTGCCAGCCACCCCGAGTTCGGCACAGATACGCAGTATTTT
CASHPEFGTDTQYF
>.|TRBV9|TRBJ1-2|.
TGTGCCAGCAGCGTAGGGGGGAGCTATGGCTACACCTTC
CASSVGGSYGYTF
>.|TRBV7-2|TRBJ2-7|TRBD2
TGTGCCAGCAGCTACGGGACTACTTCGTACGAGCAGTACTTC
CASSYGTTSYEQYF
>.|TRBV5-1|TRBJ2-2|.
TGCGCCAGCAGCTCCGACGGTCCGAACACCGGGGAGCTGTTTTTT
CASSSDGPNTGELFF
>.|TRBV5-1|TRBJ1-6|TRBD1
TGCGCCAGCAGGACAGGGGGAGTTGATAATTCACCCCTCCACTTT
CASRTGGVDNSPLHF
>.|TRBV5-1|TRBJ1-4|.
TGCGCCAGCAGTAGCTTAGGAACAGGGGAAAAACTGTTTTTT
CASSSLGTGEKLFF
>.|TRBV7-9|TRBJ1-6|.
TGTGCCAGCAGCTTACTCGAGGGAGATAATTCACCCCTCCACTTT
CASSLLEGDNSPLHF
>.|TRBV27|TRBJ2-1|.
TGTGCCAGCAGGGGGGGGTTAACCGGGACAGGTTACAATGAGCAGTTCTTC
CASRGGLTGTGYNEQFF
>once|TRBV15|TRBJ2-5|TRBD2
TGTGCCACCAGCAGAGGACTAGCGGGAACTCGGGCCCAAGAGACCCAGTACTTC
CATSRGLAGTRAQETQYF
>.|TRBV11-2|TRBJ2-7|.
TGTGCCAGCAGACGACTAGGATCCGAGCAGTACTTC
CASRRLGSEQYF
>.|TRBV28|TRBJ2-3|.
TGTGCCAGCAGTTTAATCCCAGATACGCAGTATTTT
CASSLIPDTQYF
>.|TRBV15|TRBJ2-1|TRBD1
TGTGCCACCAGCAGAGGGGGACAGGCGAGCTACAATGAGCAGTTCTTC
CATSRGGQASYNEQFF
>.|TRBV11-3|TRBJ2-1|.
TGTGCCAGCAGCACAAGGCAGGGGGGATCCTCGTATGATGAGCAGTTCTTC
CASSTRQGGSSYDEQFF
>.|TRBV7-9|TRBJ1-5|TRBD1
TGTGCCAGCAGCTTAGATCGGACAGGGAGGGGGAATCAGCCCCAGCATTTT
CASSLDRTGRGNQPQHF
>.|TRBV18|TRBJ2-3|.
TGTGCCAGCTCACCAATAGCAGATACGCAGTATTTT
CASSPIADTQYF
>.|TRBV9|TRBJ2-1|.
TGTGCCAGCAGCGTAGCGGGCAATACGGGCAATGAGCAGTTCTTC
CASSVAGNTGNEQFF
>.|TRBV7-3|TRBJ2-1|TRBD2
TGTGCCAGCAGCTCCACTAGCGGAGTTTACAATGAGCAGTTCTTC
CASSSTSGVYNEQFF
>.|TRBV6-5|TRBJ2-2|.
TGTGCCAGCAGTTGGGGCACCGGGGAGCTGTTTTTT
CASSWGTGELFF
>.|TRBV9|TRBJ2-1|TRBD1
TGTGCCAGCAGCGGTCGGGACAGGGTCGATGAGCAGTTCTTC
CASSGRDRVDEQFF
>.|TRBV7-9|TRBJ1-4|TRBD1
TGTGCCAGCAGCTTGGGGACAGGGAGTGAAAAACTGTTTTTT
CASSLGTGSEKLFF
>.|TRBV9|TRBJ1-3|.
TGTGCCAGCAGCGTAGACAGAAGACCCTCTGGAAACACCATATATTTT
CASSVDRRPSGNTIYF
>.|TRBV25-1|TRBJ2-7|.
TGTGCCAGCAGTGAATGGGGGGAGACCTACGAGCAGTACTTC
CASSEWGETYEQYF
>.|TRBV5-1|TRBJ2-1|TRBD2
TGCGCCAGCAGCTTGTCTGTGGGTAGCGGGAGATACAATGAGCAGTTCTTC
CASSLSVGSGRYNEQFF
>.|TRBV27|TRBJ2-7|.
TGTGCCAGCAGTCCGCGTCAGGCCCGGGCGTCCTACGAGCAGTACTTC
CASSPRQARASYEQYF
>.|TRBV6-6|TRBJ2-7|.
TGTGCCAGCAGTCCCACGACAGGTTCTTCCTACGAGCAGTACTTC
CASSPTTGSSYEQYF
>.|TRBV9|TRBJ2-2|.
TGTGCCAGCTCCCCCGTGGGCAGGAGCAACACCGGGGAGCTGTTTTTT
CASSPVGRSNTGELFF
>.|TRBV6-1|TRBJ1-5|TRBD1
TGTGCCAGCAGCGATCTACAGGGGGCTTATCAGCCCCAGCATTTT
CASSDLQGAYQPQHF
>few|TRBV7-9|TRBJ2-7|.
TGTGCCAGCAGCACAGGTTACGAGCAGTACTTC
CASSTGYEQYF
>once|TRBV28|TRBJ2-2|TRBD2
TGTGCCAGCAGTTTACCCGGACTAGCGGGAGCCGTACTTACCGGGGAGCTGTTTTTT
CASSLPGLAGAVLTGELFF
>.|TRBV7-3|TRBJ2-1|.
TGTGCCAGCAGCCCCGGCGGTTCCTACAATGAGCAGTTCTTC
CASSPGGSYNEQFF
>once|TRBV9|TRBJ2-2|.
TGTGCCAGCAGCGTATATGCGGGTTCGAACACCGGGGAGCTGTTTTTT
CASSVYAGSNTGELFF
>.|TRBV4-2|TRBJ2-7|.
TGTGCCAGCAGCCAAGATGCTCGGACAACCTACGAGCAGTACTTC
CASSQDARTTYEQYF
>.|TRBV7-9|TRBJ2-1|.
TGTGCCAGCAGCTTAGAGGGGAATGAGCAGTTCTTC
CASSLEGNEQFF
>.|TRBV5-1|TRBJ1-1|TRBD1
TGCGCCAGCAGCAACCCGACAGGGGGGAACACTGAAGCTTTCTTT
CASSNPTGGNTEAFF
>.|TRBV5-1|TRBJ1-3|.
TGCGCCAGCAGCTTGGCCATTGGAGGTTCTGGAAACACCATATATTTT
CASSLAIGGSGNTIYF
>.|TRBV18|TRBJ1-1|.
TGTGCCAGCTCAACTGGGCCAGGGACTGAAGCTTTCTTT
CASSTGPGTEAFF
>.|TRBV5-5|TRBJ1-5|.
TGTGCCAGCAGCCGGAGGCAGGACAATCAGCCCCAGCATTTT
CASSRRQDNQPQHF
>.|TRBV27|TRBJ2-6|.
TGTGCCAGCAGATCCCTACCTGGGGCCAACGTCCTGACTTTC
CASRSLPGANVLTF
>once|TRBV27|TRBJ2-5|TRBD1
TGTGCCAGCAGTTTATATGGGACAGGGGCACAAGCTCACCAAGAGACCCAGTACTTC
CASSLYGTGAQAHQETQYF
>.|TRBV11-1|TRBJ2-7|.
TGTGCCAGCAGCACCAGACAGGGACTCCCCGGCGAGCAGTACTTC
CASSTRQGLPGEQYF
>.|TRBV6-1|TRBJ2-7|TRBD2
TGTGCCAGCACCCGGGGTTCGGGGGGCGAGCAGTACTTC
CASTRGSGGEQYF
>.|TRBV19|TRBJ2-7|TRBD2
TGTGCCAGTAGTATAGCTTCTAGCGGAGCCTACGAGCAGTACTTC
CASSIASSGAYEQYF
>.|TRBV29-1|TRBJ2-7|TRBD1
TGCAGCGTCGCCGGGACAGGTACCTACGAGCAGTACTTC
CSVAGTGTYEQYF
>.|TRBV15|TRBJ2-7|.
TGTGCCACCAGCAGAGATCAAGTGGGTACCTACGAGCAGTACTTC
CATSRDQVGTYEQYF
>.|TRBV27|TRBJ1-1|.
TGTGCCAGCAGTCCCCGGACCCAACTTCTGAACACTGAAGCTTTCTTT
CASSPRTQLLNTEAFF
>once|TRBV20-1|TRBJ1-5|.
TGCAGTGCTCTTGGGAGTCAGCCCCAGCATTTT
CSALGSQPQHF
>.|TRBV11-3|TRBJ2-7|.
TGTGCCAGCAGCGTACGACAGGTTGGCGAGCAGTACTTC
CASSVRQVGEQYF
>.|TRBV11-2|TRBJ2-7|.
TGTGCCAGCAGCTTAGCAGGGACACGAGGCGAGCAGTACTTC
CASSLAGTRGEQYF
>.|TRBV6-6|TRBJ2-7|.
TGTGCCAGCAGCCCCCTTGAATACGAGCAGTACTTC
CASSPLEYEQYF
>.|TRBV10-3|TRBJ1-5|TRBD1
TGTGCCATCAGTGCAGGGGGCGGCAATCAGCCCCAGCATTTT
CAISAGGGNQPQHF